Below are 5 T cell receptor beta chains sequenced from a single sample in a study of cytomegalovirus exposure and HLA in healthy donors. Using immunoSEQ multiplex PCR, the repertoire was profiled, and TCRdb retains in-frame clones only, with some absent. The sample holds approximately 88,000 clones, approximately 96% seen once. Sequenced material: PBMCs. The receptors originated from a woman in her late teens or twenties in good health and CMV-seronegative.

V usage is TRBV13 and J usage is TRBJ2-1; TRBD2 is a possible D gene (5 bases). Germline V gene sequence: CDR1 PRHDT, CDR2 FYEKMQ (reference sequence). Deletions cut 0 bases from V and 10 bases from J, with 13 bases between. There are 14 residues in the CDR3. In nucleotides, the CDR3 is TGTGCCAGCAGCTTAGGGAGGGTTTTTTCAGAGCAGTTCTTC. As protein: CASSLGRVFSEQFF.

The rearrangement uses TRBV30 and TRBJ2-1, with 7 bases lining up with TRBD2. Germline trimming cut 2 bases from V and 5 bases from J; bases unmatched to any gene: 15. Germline V CDR1 and CDR2: GTSNPN, SVGIG (reference sequence). This CDR3 spans 17 amino acids. The DNA for the CDR3 is TGTGCCTGGAGTTCTTTAGGCGGGAGTATGAGCCACAATGAGCAGTTCTTC. This translates into CAWSSLGGSMSHNEQFF.

The J gene is TRBJ2-5, the V gene TRBV6-5; possibly TRBD2 for D (6 bases). CDR3 size: 12 residues. Germline V gives CDR1 MNHEY, CDR2 SVGAGI. Deletions cut 7 bases from V and 5 bases from J, with 11 bases between. The CDR3 spells CASKTGAETQYF. DNA of the CDR3: TGTGCCAGCAAAACGGGAGCGGAGACCCAGTACTTC.

This clone was counted between two and nine times. V usage is TRBV21-1 and J usage is TRBJ1-2; the tabulated D call, TRBD1, remains unverified against the DNA. TRBV21-1 is deemed a pseudogene. The CDR3 is made up of 12 amino acids. Here the CDR3 DNA reads TGTGCCAGCAGCAAAACAGGGTATGGCTACACCTTC. As protein: CASSKTGYGYTF.

The chain uses TRBV18 and TRBJ2-1; TRBD2 matches 9 bases. V shed 3 bases, J shed 4 bases, and the junction held 16 bases outside the gene matches. The CDR3 is 19 amino acids. Germline V gives CDR1 KGHSH, CDR2 LQKENI. In DNA, the CDR3 is TGTGCCAGCTCACCTCCACTCGGGAAAAGCGGGAGGTATTACAATGAGCAGTTCTTC. Translation gives CASSPPLGKSGRYYNEQFF.